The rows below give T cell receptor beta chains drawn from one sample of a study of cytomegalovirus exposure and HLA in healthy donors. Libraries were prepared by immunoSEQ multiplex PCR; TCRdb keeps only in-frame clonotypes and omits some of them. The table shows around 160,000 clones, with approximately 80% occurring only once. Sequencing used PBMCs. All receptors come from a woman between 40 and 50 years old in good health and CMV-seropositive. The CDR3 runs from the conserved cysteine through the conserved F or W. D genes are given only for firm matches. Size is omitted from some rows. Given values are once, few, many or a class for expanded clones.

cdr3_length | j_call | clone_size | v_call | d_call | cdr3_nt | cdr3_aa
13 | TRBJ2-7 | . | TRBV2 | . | TGTGCCAGCGCTTCCCGGATCGACTACGAGCAGTACTTC | CASASRIDYEQYF
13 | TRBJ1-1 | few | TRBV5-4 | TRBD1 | TGTGCCAGCAGCTTGACAGGGGCCACTGAAGCTTTCTTT | CASSLTGATEAFF
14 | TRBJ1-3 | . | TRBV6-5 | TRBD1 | TGTGCCAGCAGGACAGGGGGAGTGGGAAACACCATATATTTT | CASRTGGVGNTIYF
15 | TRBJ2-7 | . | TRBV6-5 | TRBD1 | TGTGCCAGCAGTTACTCGGGACAGGAAAACTACGAGCAGTACTTC | CASSYSGQENYEQYF
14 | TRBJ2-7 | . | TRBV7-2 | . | TGTGCCAGCAGCTTAGACGGGAGATTGCAAGAGCAGTACTTC | CASSLDGRLQEQYF
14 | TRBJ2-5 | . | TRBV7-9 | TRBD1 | TGTGCCAGCAGCCGAATGGGACAGCAAGAGACCCAGTACTTC | CASSRMGQQETQYF
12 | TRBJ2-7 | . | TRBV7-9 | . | TGTGCCAGCAGCTTAAACAGCTACGAGCAGTACTTC | CASSLNSYEQYF
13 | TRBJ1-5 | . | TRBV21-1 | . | TGTGCCAGCAGCGCGACAGGCAATCAGCCCCAGCATTTT | CASSATGNQPQHF
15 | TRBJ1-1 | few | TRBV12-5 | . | TGTGCTAGTGGTTTGGCCCCAGGGAGGGACACTGAAGCTTTCTTT | CASGLAPGRDTEAFF
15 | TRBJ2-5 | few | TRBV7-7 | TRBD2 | TGTGCCAGCAGCTTAGAGCCTAGCGGAGGAGAGACCCAGTACTTC | CASSLEPSGGETQYF
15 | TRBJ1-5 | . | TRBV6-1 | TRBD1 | TGTGCCAGCAGTGCGGGACAGGCGGAAAGTCAGCCCCAGCATTTT | CASSAGQAESQPQHF
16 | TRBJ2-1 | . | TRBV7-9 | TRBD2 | TGTGCCAACAACGTCCCCCGGCTAGCGGGGGACAATGAGCAGTTCTTC | CANNVPRLAGDNEQFF
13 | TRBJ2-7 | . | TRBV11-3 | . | TGTGCCAGCAGCCCAATCCCGGACAACGAGCAGTACTTC | CASSPIPDNEQYF
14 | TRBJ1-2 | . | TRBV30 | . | TGTGCCTGGAGTGGACACGACAGGACCTATGGCTACACCTTC | CAWSGHDRTYGYTF
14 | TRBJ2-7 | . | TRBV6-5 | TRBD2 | TGTGCCAGCAGTTTCCAAACTAGCGGGTACGAGCAGTACTTC | CASSFQTSGYEQYF
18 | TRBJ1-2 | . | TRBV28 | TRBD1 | TGTGCCAGCAGTCCATTAGGGCTACTGGGACAGGTAGGGAATGGCTACACCTTC | CASSPLGLLGQVGNGYTF
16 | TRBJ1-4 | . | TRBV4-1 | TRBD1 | TGCGCCAGCAGCTCCGGGACAGGGGGCGGGAGGGAAAAACTGTTTTTT | CASSSGTGGGREKLFF
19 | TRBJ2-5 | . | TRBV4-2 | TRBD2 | TGTGCCAGCAGCCAAGATCCGGGCGGGTTGGGGGGGGGACAAGAGACCCAGTACTTC | CASSQDPGGLGGGQETQYF
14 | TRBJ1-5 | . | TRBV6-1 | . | TGTGCCAGCATGTACACCTCTAGCAATCAGCCCCAGCATTTT | CASMYTSSNQPQHF
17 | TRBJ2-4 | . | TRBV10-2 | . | TGCGCCAGCACCCCCGGGAGGGGGCTTGGGGCCAAAAACATTCAGTACTTC | CASTPGRGLGAKNIQYF
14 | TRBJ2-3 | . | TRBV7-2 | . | TGTGCCAGCAGCTTAGCGAGGGGCACAGATACGCAGTATTTT | CASSLARGTDTQYF
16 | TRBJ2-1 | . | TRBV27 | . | TGTGCCAGCAGTGACACGCCGGGATCTCTTGACAATGAGCAGTTCTTC | CASSDTPGSLDNEQFF
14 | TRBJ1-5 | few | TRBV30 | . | TGTGCCTGGGGGAGGGTTTATAGCAATCAGCCCCAGCATTTT | CAWGRVYSNQPQHF
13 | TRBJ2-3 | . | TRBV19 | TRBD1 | TGTGCCAGTAGGGGACAGGGGAGGGATACGCAGTATTTT | CASRGQGRDTQYF
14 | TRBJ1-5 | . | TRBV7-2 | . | TGTGCCAGCAGCCGAGGAGGAGGCAATCAGCCCCAGCATTTT | CASSRGGGNQPQHF
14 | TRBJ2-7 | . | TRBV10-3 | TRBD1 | TGTGCCATCAGTGATAGACAGGGGGCGAACGAGCAGTACTTC | CAISDRQGANEQYF
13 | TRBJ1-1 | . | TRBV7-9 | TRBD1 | TGTGCCAGCAGCCCCGGGACAGGGTTTGAAGCTTTCTTT | CASSPGTGFEAFF
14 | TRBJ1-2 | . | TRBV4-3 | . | TGCGCCAGCAGCCAAGATCGCTCACAGACCTCCCTCACCTTC | CASSQDRSQTSLTF
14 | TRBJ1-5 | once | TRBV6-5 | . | TGTGCCAGCAGTGGGCAGAATAGCAATCAGCCCCAGCATTTT | CASSGQNSNQPQHF